This T cell receptor (beta chain) was captured by sequencing in a study of a mutant IDH1 vaccine in newly diagnosed glioma. This CDR3 is 17 amino acids long. Per germline, CDR1 SGHVS and CDR2 FQNEAQ. With 5 bases removed from V and 4 bases from J, the gap between germline ends came to 20 bases. Regarding time point: baseline, week 1 (first vaccination visit). Sample treatment: pre-vaccination baseline after standard-of-care therapy. Assay used: immunoSEQ multiplex PCR; TCRdb lists only in-frame clones, some missing. This sample has tens of thousands of clones, with about nine tenths found just once. This rearrangement joins TRBV7-8 to TRBJ2-2; D possibly corresponds to TRBD2 (6 bases). This clonotype was obtained from a man in his fifties or sixties with glioma. Sample: PBMCs, taken from a glioma patient treated with radiotherapy, temozolomide or both. This CDR3 reads CASSPNEAGSVTGELFF. DNA for the CDR3: TGTGCCAGCAGCCCTAACGAGGCGGGATCAGTCACCGGGGAGCTGTTTTTT.